This T cell receptor (beta chain) was obtained from a study of radiation and T cells in renal cell carcinoma. Study-level findings and limits: No pretreatment tumor biopsies were available for baseline clonotypes. From baseline, blood top tumor clonotypes peaked at 2 weeks post-radiation.

TCRdb's copy holds only in-frame clones and misses some; the assay was immunoSEQ multiplex PCR. The sample lists 15,000 to 20,000 clones; about 56% were seen once. As to this clone: Its specificity is unknown.

Trimming pared 1 base from V and 7 bases from J, leaving 11 bases between. The CDR3 spans 14 residues. Germline V CDR1 and CDR2: LNHDA, SQIVND (reference sequence). Treatment meaning: 15 Gy SBRT to primary tumor, nephrectomy 4 weeks later. Nephrectomy followed 15 Gy stereotactic body radiation by 4 weeks. Sequenced here: tumor tissue, sampled from a patient whose treatment included radiotherapy and nephrectomy. The sequence was collected from a middle-aged man with renal cell carcinoma. The chain is built from TRBV19 and TRBJ1-5; no firm D call. CDR3 nucleotide sequence: TGTGCCAGTAGTATAGGTGGTAGATACCAGCCCCAGCATTTT. Translating gives CASSIGGRYQPQHF.